This TCR beta chain was documented in a study of PD-L1 blockade in urothelial cancer. Study overall: After treatment start, blood was analyzed at 3 weeks (second dose) and at 6 weeks. Whole-study findings and limits: Pretreatment TCR clonality in blood, when below the median, was predictive of better survival.

Comments on this clone: Its antigen remains unknown.

Assay: immunoSEQ multiplex PCR; the TCRdb copy retains only in-frame clones and omits some. The table records approximately 51,000 clones, 70% to 90% of them present only once. The CDR3 totals 14 residues. The trim removed 5 bases at V and 2 bases at J, leaving 5 bases unmatched. The germline V gene encodes CDR1 SGHRS and CDR2 YFSETQ. Patients were diagnosed with urothelial carcinoma, either locally advanced or metastatic. The J gene is TRBJ2-3, the V gene TRBV5-1; 7 bases match TRBD1. The sample consisted of PBMCs, taken around atezolizumab (anti-PD-L1) treatment. The receptor comes from a man aged 55 to 70 with urothelial cancer. The CDR3 coding sequence is TGCGCCAGCAGGTGGACAGGATACACAGATACGCAGTATTTT. Its translation is CASRWTGYTDTQYF.